This entry features one T cell receptor beta chain sequence. This sample was taken from a study of blood T cell repertoires in COVID-19. Sequencing was performed with immunoSEQ multiplex PCR; in TCRdb, only in-frame clones are kept and a portion is missing. The top ten clones hold 0.63% of a sample with about 150,000 clones, over 75% of them seen once. The specimen was peripheral blood. The receptor comes from a man aged 55 to 70 with COVID-19, enrolled during active disease.

The CDR3 DNA follows: TGTGCCAGCAGCCAAGATGGCGGGACCAAGGGGTATTTTGGCTACACCTTC. Its protein is CASSQDGGTKGYFGYTF. The rearrangement links TRBV4-2 to TRBJ1-2; perhaps TRBD1 as D (5 bases). In germline, CDR1 is LGHNA, CDR2 YNFKEQ. The V and J ends lost 0 bases and 7 bases respectively, with 21 bases between them. The CDR3 runs to 17 residues.